This T cell receptor (beta chain) came from a study of shared T cell receptors in the human thymus. The CDR3 is 15 amino acids. V was clipped by 1 base and J by 0 bases, with 7 bases between them. CDR1 and CDR2 from the germline V gene are MGHDK and SYGVNS. Profiled with immunoSEQ multiplex PCR; TCRdb holds only in-frame clones, not every one. The repertoire includes 450,000 to 650,000 clones, around three quarters of them detected once, and 0.013% sits in the top ten. Separately, the same data were catalogued under a study of human thymus T cells. As reported in that work: Resected material from corrective heart surgery provided the thymus tissue analysed. Seemingly biased V and J gene usage marked thymic and blood repertoires. Related work showed strongly overlapping thymic repertoires across unrelated individuals.

The receptor was derived from a boy under two years old with a congenital heart defect. The V gene is TRBV25-1, the J gene TRBJ1-3, with no clear D. What was sequenced was thymocytes. CDR3 sequence: CASSEWRVSGNTIYF. The CDR3 coding sequence is TGTGCCAGCAGTGAATGGCGGGTCTCTGGAAACACCATATATTTT.